This TCR beta chain was sequenced during a study of identical twins. Only healthy Caucasians were enrolled as donors. The CDR3 is made up of 12 amino acids. The germline gives CDR1 SQVTM, CDR2 ANQGSEA. V trimming: 7 bases; J trimming: 2 bases; junction bases outside the gene matches: 2. Study-wide findings and caveats: The authors drew conclusions from cross-sectional statistical analysis rather than following the same donors. Within cord blood, abundant beta clonotypes carried fewer insertions, but memory repertoires showed no such trend.

As regards this clonotype: Its antigen remains unidentified.

Using its own MiXCR run on the 5' RACE reads, TCRdb lists one record per CDR3 protein. The data show just over 450,000 distinct CDR3 sequences, more than 13% seen once. The sample was also linked to a second study, of yellow fever vaccine responses in identical twins.

The TCR originated in a woman aged 18 to 35 in good health. The gene calls are TRBV29-1 and TRBJ2-7; 10 bases line up with TRBD1. Sequenced input: CD4+ T cells sorted from blood. Written as DNA, the CDR3 is TGCAGCGCGGGACAGGGGACCTACGAGCAGTACTTC. It yields the protein CSAGQGTYEQYF.